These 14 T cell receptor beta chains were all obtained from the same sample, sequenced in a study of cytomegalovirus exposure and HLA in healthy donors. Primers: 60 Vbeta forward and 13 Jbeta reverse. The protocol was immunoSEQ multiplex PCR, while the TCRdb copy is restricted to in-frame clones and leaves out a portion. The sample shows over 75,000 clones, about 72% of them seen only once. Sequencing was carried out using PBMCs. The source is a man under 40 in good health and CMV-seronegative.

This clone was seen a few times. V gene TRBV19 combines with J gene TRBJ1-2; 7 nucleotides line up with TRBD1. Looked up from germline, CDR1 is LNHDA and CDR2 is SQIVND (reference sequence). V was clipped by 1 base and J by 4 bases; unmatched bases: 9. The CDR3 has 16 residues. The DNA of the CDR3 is TGTGCCAGTAGTATAGGAGTGCGGTACAGGGGCTATGGCTACACCTTC. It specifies CASSIGVRYRGYGYTF.

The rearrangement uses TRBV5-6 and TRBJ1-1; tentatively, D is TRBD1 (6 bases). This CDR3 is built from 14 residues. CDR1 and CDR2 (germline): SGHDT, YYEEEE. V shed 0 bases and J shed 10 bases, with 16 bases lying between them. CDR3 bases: TGTGCCAGCAGCTTGGAGGACAGTTACGGTGGAGCTTTCTTT. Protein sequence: CASSLEDSYGGAFF.

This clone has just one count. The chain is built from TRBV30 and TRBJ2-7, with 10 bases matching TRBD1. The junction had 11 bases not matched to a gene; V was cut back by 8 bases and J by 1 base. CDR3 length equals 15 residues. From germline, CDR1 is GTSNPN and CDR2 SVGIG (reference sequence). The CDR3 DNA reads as TGTGCCGGACTACCGCGGGACAGGGGATCCTACGAGCAGTACTTC. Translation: CAGLPRDRGSYEQYF.

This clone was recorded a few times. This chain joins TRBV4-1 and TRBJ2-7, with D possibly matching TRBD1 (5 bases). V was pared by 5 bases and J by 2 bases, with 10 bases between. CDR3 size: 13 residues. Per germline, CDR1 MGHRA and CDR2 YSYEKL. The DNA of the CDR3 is TGCGCCAGCAGCGCAGGGATTGCCTACGAGCAGTACTTC. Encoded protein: CASSAGIAYEQYF.

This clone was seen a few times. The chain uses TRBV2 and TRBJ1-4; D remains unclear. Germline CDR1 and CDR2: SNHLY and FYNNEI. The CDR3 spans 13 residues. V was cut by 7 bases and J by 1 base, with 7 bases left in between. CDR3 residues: CASTSGTNEKLFF. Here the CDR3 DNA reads TGTGCCAGCACTTCGGGAACTAATGAAAAACTGTTTTTT.

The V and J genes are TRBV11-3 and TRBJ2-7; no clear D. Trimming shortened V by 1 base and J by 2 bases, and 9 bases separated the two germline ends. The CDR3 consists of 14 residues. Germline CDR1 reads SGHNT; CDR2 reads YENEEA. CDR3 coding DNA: TGTGCCAGCAGCTTAGGAGGCAGTACCTACGAGCAGTACTTC. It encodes CASSLGGSTYEQYF.

This chain's CDR3 is CASSYRNREGNEQYF. The CDR3 DNA reads as TGTGCCAGCAGTTACCGAAACAGGGAAGGGAACGAGCAGTACTTC. The chain couples TRBV6-5 to TRBJ2-7; tentative D call: TRBD1 (6 bases). Germline V gene lookup returns CDR1 MNHEY and CDR2 SVGAGI. Trimming stripped 2 bases from V and 5 bases from J, with 16 bases between. The CDR3 length is 15 residues.

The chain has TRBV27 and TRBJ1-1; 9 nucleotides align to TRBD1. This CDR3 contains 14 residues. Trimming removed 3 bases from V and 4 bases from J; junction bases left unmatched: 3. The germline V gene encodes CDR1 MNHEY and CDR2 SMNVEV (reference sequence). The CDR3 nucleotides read TGTGCCAGCAGTTTGTCGACAGGGGGCACTGAAGCTTTCTTT. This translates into CASSLSTGGTEAFF.

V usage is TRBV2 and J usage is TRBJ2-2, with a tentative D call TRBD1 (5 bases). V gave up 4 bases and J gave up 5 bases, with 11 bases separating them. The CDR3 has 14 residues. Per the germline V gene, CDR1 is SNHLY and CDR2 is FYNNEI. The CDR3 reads CASSVYQGTGELFF. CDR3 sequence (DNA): TGTGCCAGCAGTGTGTACCAGGGAACCGGGGAGCTGTTTTTT.

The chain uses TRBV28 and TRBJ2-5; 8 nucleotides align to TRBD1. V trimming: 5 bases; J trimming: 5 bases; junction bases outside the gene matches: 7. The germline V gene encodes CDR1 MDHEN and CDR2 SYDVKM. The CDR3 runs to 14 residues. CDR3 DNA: TGTGCCAGCAGTGGAGGACAGGGATACGAGACCCAGTACTTC. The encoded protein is CASSGGQGYETQYF. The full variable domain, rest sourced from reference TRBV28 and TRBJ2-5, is DVKVTQSSRYLVKRTGEKVFLECVQDMDHENMFWYRQDPGLGLRLIYFSYDVKMKEKGDIPEGYSVSREKKERFSLILESASTNQTSMYLCASSGGQGYETQYFGPGTRLLVL.

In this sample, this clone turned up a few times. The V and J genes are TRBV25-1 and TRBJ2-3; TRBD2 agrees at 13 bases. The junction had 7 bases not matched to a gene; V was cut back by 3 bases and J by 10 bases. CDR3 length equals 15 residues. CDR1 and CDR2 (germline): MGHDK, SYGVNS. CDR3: CASSEGLAGRFAQYF. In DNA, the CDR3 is TGTGCCAGCAGTGAGGGACTAGCGGGACGGTTTGCGCAGTATTTT.

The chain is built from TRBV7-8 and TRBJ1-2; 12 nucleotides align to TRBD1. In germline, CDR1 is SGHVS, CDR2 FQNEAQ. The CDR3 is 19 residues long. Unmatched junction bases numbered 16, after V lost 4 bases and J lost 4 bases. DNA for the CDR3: TGTGCCAGCAGCTACCGGGACAGGGGGCTAATCGGGTCGGGCTATGGCTACACCTTC. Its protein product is CASSYRDRGLIGSGYGYTF.

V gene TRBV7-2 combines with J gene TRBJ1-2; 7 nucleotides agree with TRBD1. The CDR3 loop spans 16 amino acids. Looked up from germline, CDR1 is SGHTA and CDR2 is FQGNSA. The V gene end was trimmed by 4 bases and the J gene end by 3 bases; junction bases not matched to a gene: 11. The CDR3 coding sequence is TGTGCCAGCAGCTCCGACAGGGACCCTTTTTACTATGGCTACACCTTC. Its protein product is CASSSDRDPFYYGYTF.

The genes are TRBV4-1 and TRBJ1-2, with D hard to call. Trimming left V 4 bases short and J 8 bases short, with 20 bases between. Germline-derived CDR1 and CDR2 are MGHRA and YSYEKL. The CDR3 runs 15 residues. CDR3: CASSLLSGKMRGYTF. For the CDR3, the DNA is TGCGCCAGCAGCCTATTGTCCGGGAAGATGAGAGGCTACACCTTC.